The rows below give T cell receptor beta chains drawn from one sample of a study of T cells after posttransplantation cyclophosphamide. The method was immunoSEQ multiplex PCR; TCRdb's version includes in-frame clones alone and lacks a portion of them. The sample has 9,500 to 15,000 clones, none seen only once. Sequencing was carried out using PBMCs. The receptors were sampled from a woman aged 40 to 49 in good health, CMV-negative, and a related stem cell transplant donor. The CDR3 runs from the conserved cysteine through the conserved F or W. D genes are given only for firm matches. Where a row states a size, it is once, few, many or the class of an expanded clone; other rows omit it.

size: many; J: TRBJ2-1; V: TRBV24-1; D: -; DNA: TGTGCCACCAGTGATTTGCCAACCACCTCGGGACAAGGAAACAATGAGCAGTTCTTC; CDR3: CATSDLPTTSGQGNNEQFF
size: many; J: TRBJ2-5; V: TRBV5-1; D: TRBD2; DNA: TGCGCCAGCAGCGCGGGACTAGCAGGAGAGACCCAGTACTTC; CDR3: CASSAGLAGETQYF
size: many; J: TRBJ1-1; V: TRBV6-5; D: TRBD1; DNA: TGTGCCAGCAGTTATCATGGACAGGGCGGCACTGAAGCTTTCTTT; CDR3: CASSYHGQGGTEAFF
size: many; J: TRBJ2-1; V: TRBV11-3; D: TRBD2; DNA: TGTGCCAGCAGCCCAGGCGAGACTAGCGGGAGTTACAATGAGCAGTTCTTC; CDR3: CASSPGETSGSYNEQFF
size: many; J: TRBJ1-2; V: TRBV7-2; D: TRBD1; DNA: TGTGCCAGCAGCTTGGACGACCCAGGGACAGGGCATGGCTACACCTTC; CDR3: CASSLDDPGTGHGYTF
size: many; J: TRBJ1-1; V: TRBV7-3; D: -; DNA: TGTGCCAGCAGCTTAACCCAGATCACTGAAGCTTTCTTT; CDR3: CASSLTQITEAFF
size: many; J: TRBJ1-2; V: TRBV18; D: -; DNA: TGTGCCAGCTCACCAGAGGGGCTCCTTAACTATGGCTACACCTTC; CDR3: CASSPEGLLNYGYTF
size: many; J: TRBJ2-2; V: TRBV7-8; D: TRBD1; DNA: TGTGCCAGCAGCTTATTGGACAGGGCCACCGGGGAGCTGTTTTTT; CDR3: CASSLLDRATGELFF
size: many; J: TRBJ2-5; V: TRBV7-8; D: -; DNA: TGTGCCAGCAGCCTATTTACGGAGACCCAGTACTTC; CDR3: CASSLFTETQYF
size: few; J: TRBJ2-5; V: TRBV7-2; D: -; DNA: TGTGCCAGCAGCTTAATAGGCGGGGCAGAGACCCAGTACTTC; CDR3: CASSLIGGAETQYF
size: medium-sized; J: TRBJ2-1; V: TRBV6-2/TRBV6-3; D: TRBD2; DNA: TGTGCCAGCAGTTACTCGCCGGCTAGCGGGATCTACAATGAGCAGTTCTTC; CDR3: CASSYSPASGIYNEQFF
size: few; J: TRBJ1-2; V: TRBV2; D: -; DNA: TGTGCCAGCAATCCCCATCCTAACTATGGCTACACCTTC; CDR3: CASNPHPNYGYTF
size: many; J: TRBJ1-1; V: TRBV12-3/TRBV12-4; D: -; DNA: TGTGCCAGCAGTTCGGGGGGGAACACTGAAGCTTTCTTT; CDR3: CASSSGGNTEAFF
size: medium-sized; J: TRBJ2-1; V: TRBV19; D: TRBD2; DNA: TGTGCCAGTAGTACGCAGTCTCGACTAGCGGGAAGTCCCGGTGAGCAGTTCTTC; CDR3: CASSTQSRLAGSPGEQFF
size: many; J: TRBJ1-2; V: TRBV7-9; D: -; DNA: TGTGCCAGCAGCCCACAGGGCTCCTATGGCTACACCTTC; CDR3: CASSPQGSYGYTF
size: many; J: TRBJ1-2; V: TRBV7-9; D: -; DNA: TGTGCCAGCAGCTTGGTACCAGGGATCTATGGCTACACCTTC; CDR3: CASSLVPGIYGYTF
size: many; J: TRBJ1-1; V: TRBV15; D: TRBD1; DNA: TGTGCCACCAGCAGAGCCGCGGGACAGGGAGAAGCTTTCTTT; CDR3: CATSRAAGQGEAFF
size: many; J: TRBJ1-4; V: TRBV4-3; D: -; DNA: TGCGCCAGCAGCAGGCGGACAGCGGATAATGAAAAACTGTTTTTT; CDR3: CASSRRTADNEKLFF
size: many; J: TRBJ2-7; V: TRBV30; D: -; DNA: TGTGCCTGCGTACAGGGAGAAACTTACGAGCAGTACTTC; CDR3: CACVQGETYEQYF
size: -; J: TRBJ1-6; V: TRBV28; D: -; DNA: TGTGCCAGCAGTCCCCCTAGTTCACCCCTCCACTTT; CDR3: CASSPPSSPLHF
size: many; J: TRBJ2-7; V: TRBV27; D: TRBD2; DNA: TGTGCCAGCAGTTTCGGACTAGCGGGTAACTACGAGCAGTACTTC; CDR3: CASSFGLAGNYEQYF
size: few; J: TRBJ2-5; V: TRBV12-3/TRBV12-4; D: -; DNA: TGTGCCAGCAGTTCCCCCGGCCTAGGTCAAGAGACCCAGTACTTC; CDR3: CASSSPGLGQETQYF
size: many; J: TRBJ1-4; V: TRBV25-1; D: TRBD1; DNA: TGTGCCAGCAGTGCCTACGGACAGGGGGCATGGACTAATGAAAAACTGTTTTTT; CDR3: CASSAYGQGAWTNEKLFF
size: -; J: TRBJ2-5; V: TRBV5-4; D: -; DNA: TGTGCCAGCAGCTCACCCAAGGACAGAAGGGAGACCCAGTACTTC; CDR3: CASSSPKDRRETQYF
size: many; J: TRBJ1-4; V: TRBV24-1; D: TRBD1; DNA: TGTGCCACCAGTGATGGCGGGACAGGGGTTGAAAAACTGTTTTTT; CDR3: CATSDGGTGVEKLFF
size: many; J: TRBJ2-7; V: TRBV12-3/TRBV12-4; D: -; DNA: TGTGCCAGCAGCCCGAGCGGGCCTATTTACGAGCAGTACTTC; CDR3: CASSPSGPIYEQYF
size: many; J: TRBJ1-6; V: TRBV4-2; D: -; DNA: TGTGCCAGCAGCCAAGATGGGGCAGGCCCACGCTCCTATAATTCACCCCTCCACTTT; CDR3: CASSQDGAGPRSYNSPLHF
size: many; J: TRBJ2-5; V: TRBV7-9; D: -; DNA: TGTGCCAGCAGCTTAGCTGGAGGGGCCCAGTACTTC; CDR3: CASSLAGGAQYF
size: -; J: TRBJ2-1; V: TRBV6-5; D: TRBD2; DNA: TGTGCCAGCAGCCGTCAGCGGGGGGGTAACAATGAGCAGTTCTTC; CDR3: CASSRQRGGNNEQFF
size: many; J: TRBJ1-1; V: TRBV7-6; D: -; DNA: TGTGCCAGCAGCCCCCGGGGCACTGAAGCTTTCTTT; CDR3: CASSPRGTEAFF
size: many; J: TRBJ2-2; V: TRBV5-4; D: TRBD1; DNA: TGTGCCAGCAGCTTGGGAAGGGGGCGGATCGGGGAGCTGTTTTTT; CDR3: CASSLGRGRIGELFF
size: medium-sized; J: TRBJ2-3; V: TRBV9; D: TRBD2; DNA: TGTGCCAGCAGCGTAGGTGGTAGCGGGACGGAAGATACGCAGTATTTT; CDR3: CASSVGGSGTEDTQYF
size: many; J: TRBJ1-5; V: TRBV19; D: -; DNA: TGTGCCAGCTGGGGGGATGGAAGGGGTCAGCCCCAGCATTTT; CDR3: CASWGDGRGQPQHF
size: many; J: TRBJ2-1; V: TRBV5-1; D: TRBD2; DNA: TGCGCCAGCAGCTTGTCCCTAACTAGCGGGGGGAAGGGTGAGCAGTTCTTC; CDR3: CASSLSLTSGGKGEQFF
size: many; J: TRBJ2-7; V: TRBV28; D: -; DNA: TGTGCCAGCAGTTTTGGGCAGCCTTCCTACGAGCAGTACTTC; CDR3: CASSFGQPSYEQYF
size: many; J: TRBJ2-2; V: TRBV6-6; D: -; DNA: TGTGCCAGCAGAGAGGGCGCCTGGGCCGGGGAGCTGTTTTTT; CDR3: CASREGAWAGELFF
size: many; J: TRBJ2-7; V: TRBV28; D: -; DNA: TGTGCCAGCAGTTTTTCAAAGCCCCACTACGAGCAGTACTTC; CDR3: CASSFSKPHYEQYF
size: many; J: TRBJ1-2; V: TRBV7-9; D: -; DNA: TGTGCCAGCAGCTTCCGCGGGGCTTCGAGTGGCTACACCTTC; CDR3: CASSFRGASSGYTF
size: many; J: TRBJ2-1; V: TRBV27; D: TRBD2; DNA: TGTGCCAGCAGTTTATACGGCGGGGGTATCTCCTACAATGAGCAGTTCTTC; CDR3: CASSLYGGGISYNEQFF
size: many; J: TRBJ1-1; V: TRBV6-1; D: -; DNA: TGTGCCAGCAGCATGAAAGGGGCAGCTACTGAAGCTTTCTTT; CDR3: CASSMKGAATEAFF
size: many; J: TRBJ1-3; V: TRBV7-8; D: TRBD1; DNA: TGTGCCAGCAGCGTCCAAACAGGGGCCGGAAACACCATATATTTT; CDR3: CASSVQTGAGNTIYF
size: many; J: TRBJ1-4; V: TRBV2; D: -; DNA: TGTGCCAGCATCCAGGGCGTTCATGAAAAACTGTTTTTT; CDR3: CASIQGVHEKLFF